This T cell receptor (beta chain) was profiled in a study of OX40 agonist ivuxolimab in advanced cancers. The wider study: Antecedent anti-PD-1, anti-PD-L1 or anti-CTLA-4 therapy was permissible, with 35% to 40% having received some. Three patients got partial responses; one had hepatocellular carcinoma and two had cutaneous melanoma.

The protocol was immunoSEQ multiplex PCR, while the TCRdb copy is restricted to in-frame clones and leaves out a portion. The data contain approximately 77,000 clones, just over 90% of them singletons. Concerning this clone itself: Antigen specificity is unknown.

Study findings and constraints: Both CD4+ and CD8+ T cell populations in blood had undergone clonal expansion by week 6 at 0.1 to 3.0 mg/kg. The specificity for antigen of the expanded peripheral T cells was not determined.

Sequencing was performed on CD4+ or CD8+ T cells sorted from blood, taken in a trial of the OX40 agonist ivuxolimab. The clonotype originates from an adult with an advanced solid tumor such as melanoma, head and neck, liver or kidney cancer.

The CDR3 loop is CASSQEAETQYF. The CDR3 region has the DNA TGTGCCAGCAGCCAAGAAGCTGAGACCCAGTACTTC. V usage is TRBV14 and J usage is TRBJ2-5; D unclear. Between the trimmed V and J ends, which lost 0 bases and 5 bases, there was a span of 4 bases. This CDR3 is 12 amino acids long. The germline V gene encodes CDR1 SGHDN and CDR2 FVKESK.